This T cell receptor beta chain was found in a study of OX40 agonist ivuxolimab in advanced cancers. The V gene's germline CDR1 is SGHVS and CDR2 FQNEAQ. V shed 1 base and J shed 6 bases, with 10 bases lying between them. The CDR3 contains 13 residues. Method: immunoSEQ multiplex PCR; TCRdb's copy keeps in-frame clones and lacks some. Seen here are about 90,000 clones, over 80% observed once, and the top ten hold 7.4%. Individuals having autoimmune disease history or systemic immunosuppression were not enrolled. The sample in question was CD4+ or CD8+ T cells sorted from blood, obtained in a trial of the OX40 agonist ivuxolimab. This chain joins TRBV7-8 and TRBJ2-7, with no clear D. This TCR derives from an adult with an advanced solid tumor such as melanoma, head and neck, liver or kidney cancer. This CDR3 reads CASSLDTTSEQYF. CDR3 bases: TGTGCCAGCAGCTTAGACACAACCTCCGAGCAGTACTTC.